The 14 T cell receptor beta chains below were found in one sample sequenced in a study of blood T cells in healthy people across ages. A sample-barcoded 5' primer and a J-beta primer mix were used in a second PCR of roughly 6 to 11 cycles. TCRdb used MiXCR to reprocess the 5' RACE reads, holding one entry per CDR3 protein. The sample carries approximately 780,000 distinct CDR3 sequences, roughly 25% recorded once. These data are also associated with another study on T cells of mothers and their children.

The specimen was blood. The receptors stem from a boy between 10 and 17 years old in good health.

This clonotype was seen a handful of times. This chain uses TRBV12-3 or TRBV12-4 with TRBJ1-2, with 9 bases lining up with TRBD1. Trimming removed 6 bases from V and 7 bases from J; junction bases left unmatched: 3. CDR3 length: 12 amino acids. This CDR3 reads CASSDRGGGYTF. CDR3 bases: TGTGCCAGCAGCGACAGGGGGGGTGGCTACACCTTC.

The chain joins TRBV18 to TRBJ2-2, with D uncertain. The CDR3 has 15 amino acids. Trimming shortened V by 3 bases and J by 4 bases, and 12 bases separated the two germline ends. Germline loops: CDR1 KGHSH, CDR2 LQKENI. As DNA, the CDR3 is TGTGCCAGCTCACCGAGGCAGCGACCCACCGGGGAGCTGTTTTTT. It translates to CASSPRQRPTGELFF.

The chain uses TRBV11-2 and TRBJ2-5; D is possibly TRBD2 (5 bases). Germline V gene lookup returns CDR1 SGHAT and CDR2 FQNNGV. V was pared by 0 bases and J by 11 bases, with 10 bases between. This CDR3 is built from 12 residues. CDR3 DNA: TGTGCCAGCAGCTTAGATGCTAGCCAACAGTACTTC. This sequence encodes CASSLDASQQYF.

The genes are TRBV7-9 and TRBJ2-7; no firm D call. From germline, CDR1 is SEHNR and CDR2 FQNEAQ (reference sequence). This CDR3 has 13 residues. The V gene lost 1 base and the J gene lost 7 bases, with 11 bases spanning the gap. The CDR3, as DNA: TGTGCCAGCAGCTTAGAACCGTTGGGGGAGCAGTACGTC. Protein sequence: CASSLEPLGEQYV.

The chain links TRBV7-9 to TRBJ1-1, with TRBD1 matching 10 bases. Germline V gene lookup returns CDR1 SEHNR and CDR2 FQNEAQ (reference sequence). The CDR3 is 16 residues long. With V trimmed by 5 bases and J by 1 base, 7 bases remained unmatched. The DNA of the CDR3 is TGTGCCAGCAGCCGACGGGGACAGGGGACGAACACTGAAGCTTTCTTT. It yields the protein CASSRRGQGTNTEAFF. Based on the CDR3 plus reference TRBV7-9 and TRBJ1-1, the full variable domain is DTGVSQNPRHKITKRGQNVTFRCDPISEHNRLYWYRQTLGQGPEFLTYFQNEAQLEKSRLLSDRFSAERPKGSFSTLEIQRTEQGDSAMYLCASSRRGQGTNTEAFFGQGTRLTVV.

This clonotype was picked up a small number of times. The V call is TRBV28, the J call TRBJ2-5, with D perhaps TRBD2 (6 bases). CDR1 and CDR2 (germline): MDHEN, SYDVKM. Trimming removed 8 bases at V and 5 bases at J, with 18 bases between. The CDR3 is 14 residues long. The CDR3 is CASGRDGGWETQYF. For the CDR3, the DNA is TGTGCCAGCGGACGCGACGGGGGTTGGGAGACCCAGTACTTC.

The DNA for the CDR3 is TGTGCCAGTAGGCAACAGGGGTGCGACAATGAAAAACTGTTTTTT. Its protein is CASRQQGCDNEKLFF. The chain uses TRBV19 and TRBJ1-4; TRBD1 matches at 7 bases. The CDR3 loop spans 15 amino acids. The ends lost 6 bases at V and 5 bases at J; junction bases unmatched: 9. Germline lookup yields CDR1 LNHDA and CDR2 SQIVND (reference sequence).

The V call is TRBV15, the J call TRBJ1-5; D is possibly TRBD1 (5 bases). Deletions cut 1 base from V and 0 bases from J, with 7 bases between. The length of the CDR3 is 15 residues. CDR1 is LNHNV and CDR2 is YYDKDF in the germline V gene (reference sequence). CDR3 in amino acids: CATSRAGSSNQPQHF. DNA of the CDR3: TGTGCCACCAGCAGAGCAGGGAGTAGCAATCAGCCCCAGCATTTT.

Regarding this clonotype: Sequence at one end of the junction differs from germline and may be a read error. The chain joins TRBV6-2 or TRBV6-3 to TRBJ2-7, with TRBD1 matching 7 bases. The CDR3 runs to 16 residues. Germline V gives CDR1 MNHEY, CDR2 SVGEGT. The CDR3 here is CASNVIDGTDHYEQYF. The CDR3, as DNA: TGTGCCAGTAACGTTATAGACGGGACAGACCACTACGAGCAATACTTC.

This clonotype turned up a few times. The chain joins TRBV7-6 to TRBJ2-1; 7 bases align to TRBD2. The CDR3 spans 12 residues. V shed 8 bases, J shed 7 bases, and the junction held 5 bases outside the gene matches. CDR1 is SGHVS, CDR2 FNYEAQ, per germline. The CDR3 DNA reads TGTGCCAGCGCGGGGGAAAGGAATGAGCAGTTCTTC. Encoded protein: CASAGERNEQFF.

The chain carries TRBV29-1 and TRBJ2-7; 9 bases map to TRBD2. The J segment lost 2 bases and the V segment lost 7 bases, leaving 6 bases of the junction unmatched. The CDR3 spans 13 residues. Germline V gene data show CDR1 as SQVTM and CDR2 as ANQGSEA. CDR3 DNA sequence: TGCAGCGCCCCGGGACTAGCCACCTACGAGCAGTACTTC. Amino acid sequence: CSAPGLATYEQYF.

The chain couples TRBV20-1 to TRBJ1-1, with D possibly being TRBD1 (6 bases). Germline loops: CDR1 DFQATT, CDR2 SNEGSKA (reference sequence). The CDR3 is 12 amino acids. Trimming cost V 2 bases and J 7 bases, with 11 bases left between them. CDR3 residues: CSARRRDNEAFF. CDR3 coding DNA: TGCAGTGCTAGAAGACGGGACAATGAAGCTTTCTTT.

On this clonotype itself: The junction departs from germline at one end; a sequencing error may be responsible. The rearrangement links TRBV29-1 to TRBJ2-1; a weak D match, TRBD1 (6 bases). TRBJ2-7 matches the DNA end more closely, so the J call is doubtful. In germline, CDR1 is SQVTM, CDR2 ANQGSEA. This CDR3 spans 13 amino acids. Here the CDR3 reads CSVETGRGYEQYF. In DNA form, the CDR3 reads TGCAGCGTTGAAACAGGCAGGGGCTACGAACAGTACTTC.

Only a few counts were recorded for this clonotype. This chain uses TRBV14 with TRBJ2-5; the D is unclear. V shed 1 base and J shed 2 bases, with 11 bases lying between them. This CDR3 has 15 amino acids. Germline V gene lookup returns CDR1 SGHDN and CDR2 FVKESK. The CDR3, as DNA: TGTGCCAGCAGCCAAGTAGCCTCAGCGCAAGAGACCCAGTACTTC. It translates to CASSQVASAQETQYF.